This T cell receptor beta chain came from a study of Ad26.COV2.S vaccination and SARS-CoV-2 variants. Stated treatment: 15 to 20 received Ad26.COV2.S at low or high dose, single or two shots; a few received placebo; per-sample allocation not given. The samples were gathered on day 63 after the first injection of vaccine or placebo. TCRdb's copy holds only in-frame clones and misses some; the assay was immunoSEQ multiplex PCR. Of more than 300,000 clones listed, just over 85% are singletons. This sequence was found in a person aged 18 to 59 who received the Ad26.COV2.S COVID-19 vaccine or a placebo. The sample here was peripheral blood, taken in a trial of Ad26.COV2.S vaccine versus placebo.

The chain's CDR3 is CASSPSGQGNTEAFF. The CDR3 DNA reads as TGTGCCAGCAGTCCCTCGGGACAGGGGAACACTGAAGCTTTCTTT. The rearrangement uses TRBV6-6 and TRBJ1-1; 9 bases are shared with TRBD1. Germline trimming cut 5 bases from V and 1 base from J; bases unmatched to any gene: 5. This CDR3 comprises 15 residues. Germline values: CDR1 MNHNY, CDR2 SVGAGI (reference sequence).